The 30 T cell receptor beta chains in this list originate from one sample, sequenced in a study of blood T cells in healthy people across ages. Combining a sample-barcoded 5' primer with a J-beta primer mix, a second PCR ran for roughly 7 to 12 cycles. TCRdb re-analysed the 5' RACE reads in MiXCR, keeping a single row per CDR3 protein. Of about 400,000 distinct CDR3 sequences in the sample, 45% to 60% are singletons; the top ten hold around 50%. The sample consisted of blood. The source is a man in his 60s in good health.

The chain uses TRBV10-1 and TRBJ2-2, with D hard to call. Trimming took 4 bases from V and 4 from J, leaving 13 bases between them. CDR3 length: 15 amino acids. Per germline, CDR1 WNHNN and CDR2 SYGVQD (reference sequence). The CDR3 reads CASSVDPSGTGELFF. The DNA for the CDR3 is TGCGCCAGCAGTGTAGACCCATCTGGCACCGGGGAGCTGTTTTTT.

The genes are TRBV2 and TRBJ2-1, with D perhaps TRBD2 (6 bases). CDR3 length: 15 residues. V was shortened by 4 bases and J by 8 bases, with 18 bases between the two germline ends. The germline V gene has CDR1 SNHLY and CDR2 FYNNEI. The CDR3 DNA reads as TGTGCCAGCAGTGTTATTGGGACTGAGGTCGATGAGCAGTTCTTC. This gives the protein CASSVIGTEVDEQFF.

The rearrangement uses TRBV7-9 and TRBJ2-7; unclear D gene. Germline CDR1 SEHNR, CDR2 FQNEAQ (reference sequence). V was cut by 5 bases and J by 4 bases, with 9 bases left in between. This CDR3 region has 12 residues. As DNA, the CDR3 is TGTGCCAGCAGCGTAGGGCTTTACGAGCAGTACTTC. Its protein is CASSVGLYEQYF.

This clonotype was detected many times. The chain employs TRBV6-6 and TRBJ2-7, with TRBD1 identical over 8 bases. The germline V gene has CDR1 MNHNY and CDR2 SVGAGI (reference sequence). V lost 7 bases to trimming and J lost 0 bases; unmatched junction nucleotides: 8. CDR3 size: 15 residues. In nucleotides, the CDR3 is TGTGCCAGCACCCCCGGACAGGGCCTCTCCTACGAGCAGTACTTC. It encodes CASTPGQGLSYEQYF.

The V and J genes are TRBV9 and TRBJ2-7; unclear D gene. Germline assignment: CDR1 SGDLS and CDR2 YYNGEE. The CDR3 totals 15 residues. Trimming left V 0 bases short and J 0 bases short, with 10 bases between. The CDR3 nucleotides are TGTGCCAGCAGCGTAGCCGCTATGAGCTCCTACGAGCAGTACTTC. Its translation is CASSVAAMSSYEQYF.

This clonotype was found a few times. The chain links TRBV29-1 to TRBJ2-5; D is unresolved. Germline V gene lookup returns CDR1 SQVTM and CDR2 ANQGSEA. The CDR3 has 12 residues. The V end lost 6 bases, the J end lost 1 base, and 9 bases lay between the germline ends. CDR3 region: CSVVVTQETQYF. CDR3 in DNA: TGCAGCGTAGTCGTCACCCAAGAGACCCAGTACTTC.

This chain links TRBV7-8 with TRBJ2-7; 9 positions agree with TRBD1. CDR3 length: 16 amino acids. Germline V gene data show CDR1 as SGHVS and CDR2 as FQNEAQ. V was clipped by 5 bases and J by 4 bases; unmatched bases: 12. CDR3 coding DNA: TGTGCCAGCAGCGTACAGCACAGGGGGCGGGGGTACGAGCAGTACTTC. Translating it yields CASSVQHRGRGYEQYF.

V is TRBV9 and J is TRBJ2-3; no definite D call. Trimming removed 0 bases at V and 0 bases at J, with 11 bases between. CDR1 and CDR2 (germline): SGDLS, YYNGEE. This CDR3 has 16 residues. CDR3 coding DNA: TGTGCCAGCAGCGTAGGGGCAGCTTATAGCACAGATACGCAGTATTTT. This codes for CASSVGAAYSTDTQYF.

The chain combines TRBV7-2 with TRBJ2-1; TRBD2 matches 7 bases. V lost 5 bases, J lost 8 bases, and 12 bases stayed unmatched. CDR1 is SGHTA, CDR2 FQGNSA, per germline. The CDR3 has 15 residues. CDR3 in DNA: TGTGCCAGCAGCCCGACTAGCAGGAGGTCCCATGAGCAGTTCTTC. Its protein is CASSPTSRRSHEQFF.

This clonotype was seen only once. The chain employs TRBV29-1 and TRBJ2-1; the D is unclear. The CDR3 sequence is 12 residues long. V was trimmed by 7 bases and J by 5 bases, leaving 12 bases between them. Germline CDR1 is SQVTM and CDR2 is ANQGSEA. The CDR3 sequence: CSGDLGHNEQFF. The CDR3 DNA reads TGCAGCGGCGACTTAGGGCACAATGAGCAGTTCTTC.

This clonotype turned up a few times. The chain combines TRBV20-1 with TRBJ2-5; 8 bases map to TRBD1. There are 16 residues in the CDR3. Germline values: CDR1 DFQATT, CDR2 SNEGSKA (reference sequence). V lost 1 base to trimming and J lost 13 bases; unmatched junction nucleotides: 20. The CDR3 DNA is TGCAGTGCTAGAGCGGTTCCGGGGACAGGACAAGGGTTATGGTACTTC. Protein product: CSARAVPGTGQGLWYF.

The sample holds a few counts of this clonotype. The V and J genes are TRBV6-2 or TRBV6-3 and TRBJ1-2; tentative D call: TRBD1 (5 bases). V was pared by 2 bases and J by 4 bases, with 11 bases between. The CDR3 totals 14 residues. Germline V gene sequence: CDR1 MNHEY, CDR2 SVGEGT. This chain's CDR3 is CASSYDRRGYGYTF. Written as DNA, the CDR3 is TGTGCCAGCAGTTACGACAGACGGGGCTATGGCTACACCTTC.

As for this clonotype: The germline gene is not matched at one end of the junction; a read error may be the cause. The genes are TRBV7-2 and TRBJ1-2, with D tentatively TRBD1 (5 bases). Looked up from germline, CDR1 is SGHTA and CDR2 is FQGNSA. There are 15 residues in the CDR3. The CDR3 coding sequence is TGTGCCAGCAGCGCCCCGGGACGGAATAACTATGGCTGCACCTTC. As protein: CASSAPGRNNYGCTF.

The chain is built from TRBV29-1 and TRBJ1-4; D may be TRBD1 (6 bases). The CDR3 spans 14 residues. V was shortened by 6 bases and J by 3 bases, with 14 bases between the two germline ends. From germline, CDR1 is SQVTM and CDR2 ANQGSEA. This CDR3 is CSVSPQGSNEKLFF. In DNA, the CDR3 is TGCAGCGTAAGCCCACAGGGTTCTAATGAAAAACTGTTTTTT.

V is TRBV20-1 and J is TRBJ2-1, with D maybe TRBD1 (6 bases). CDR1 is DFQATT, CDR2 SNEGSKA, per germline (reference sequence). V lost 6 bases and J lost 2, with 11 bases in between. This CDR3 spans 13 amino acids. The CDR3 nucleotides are TGCAGTGCAACGGACAGCCCCTACAATGAGCAGTTCTTC. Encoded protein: CSATDSPYNEQFF.

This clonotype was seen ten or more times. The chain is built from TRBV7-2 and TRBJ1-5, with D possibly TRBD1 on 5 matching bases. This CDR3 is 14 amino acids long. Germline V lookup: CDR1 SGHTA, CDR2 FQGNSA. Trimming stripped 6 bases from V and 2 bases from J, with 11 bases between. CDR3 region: CASSRDRGNQPQHF. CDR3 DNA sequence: TGTGCCAGCAGTCGGGACCGTGGCAATCAGCCCCAGCATTTT.

Here the CDR3 reads CASSSGTSGPNNEQFF. CDR3 DNA sequence: TGTGCCAGCAGCTCTGGGACTAGCGGCCCCAACAATGAGCAGTTCTTC. The chain couples TRBV7-6 to TRBJ2-1; 11 nucleotides match TRBD2. This CDR3 has 16 amino acids. V lost 4 bases, J lost 5 bases, and 7 bases stayed unmatched. The germline CDR1 and CDR2 sequences are SGHVS and FNYEAQ.

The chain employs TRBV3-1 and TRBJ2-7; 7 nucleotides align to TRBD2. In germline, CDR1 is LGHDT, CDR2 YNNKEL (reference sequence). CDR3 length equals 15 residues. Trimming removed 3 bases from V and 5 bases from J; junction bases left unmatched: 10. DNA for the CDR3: TGTGCCAGCAGCCATGGGAGGGGCTTTACCGACGAGCAGTACTTC. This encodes CASSHGRGFTDEQYF.

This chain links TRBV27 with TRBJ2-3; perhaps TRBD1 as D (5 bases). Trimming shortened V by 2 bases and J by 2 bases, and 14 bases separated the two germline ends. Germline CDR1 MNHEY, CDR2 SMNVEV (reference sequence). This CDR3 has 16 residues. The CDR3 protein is CASSLGAGLITDTQYF. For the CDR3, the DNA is TGTGCCAGCAGTTTAGGGGCCGGGCTTATCACAGATACGCAGTATTTT.

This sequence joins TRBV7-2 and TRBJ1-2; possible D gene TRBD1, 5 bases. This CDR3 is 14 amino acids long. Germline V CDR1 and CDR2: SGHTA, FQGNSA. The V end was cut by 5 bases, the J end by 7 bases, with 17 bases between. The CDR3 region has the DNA TGTGCCAGCAGCCCGAGCAGGGCTAAAGGTGGCTACACCTTC. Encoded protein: CASSPSRAKGGYTF.

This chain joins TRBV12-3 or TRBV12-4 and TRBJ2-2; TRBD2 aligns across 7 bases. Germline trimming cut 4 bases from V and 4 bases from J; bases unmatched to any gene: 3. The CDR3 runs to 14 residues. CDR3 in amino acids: CASSWSGGTGELFF. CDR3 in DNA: TGTGCCAGCAGTTGGTCGGGGGGCACCGGGGAGCTGTTTTTT.

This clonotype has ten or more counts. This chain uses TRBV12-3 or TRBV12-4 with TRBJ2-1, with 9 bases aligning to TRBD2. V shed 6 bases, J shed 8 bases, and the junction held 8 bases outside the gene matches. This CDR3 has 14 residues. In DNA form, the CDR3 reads TGTGCCAGCAGCCGGACTAGCGTGGACGATGAGCAGTTCTTC. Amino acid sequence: CASSRTSVDDEQFF.

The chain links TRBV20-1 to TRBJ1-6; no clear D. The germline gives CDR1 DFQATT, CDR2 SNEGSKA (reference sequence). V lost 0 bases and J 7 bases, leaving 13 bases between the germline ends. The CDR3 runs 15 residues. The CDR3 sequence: CSARDYMRANSPLHF. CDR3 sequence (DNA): TGCAGTGCTAGAGACTACATGCGTGCGAATTCACCCCTCCACTTT.

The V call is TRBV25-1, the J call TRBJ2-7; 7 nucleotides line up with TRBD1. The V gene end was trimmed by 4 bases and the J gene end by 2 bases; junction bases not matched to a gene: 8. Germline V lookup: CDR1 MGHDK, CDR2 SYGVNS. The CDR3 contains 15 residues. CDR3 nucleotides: TGTGCCAGCAGTGCACACCGGGACAGACCCTACGAGCAGTACTTC. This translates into CASSAHRDRPYEQYF.

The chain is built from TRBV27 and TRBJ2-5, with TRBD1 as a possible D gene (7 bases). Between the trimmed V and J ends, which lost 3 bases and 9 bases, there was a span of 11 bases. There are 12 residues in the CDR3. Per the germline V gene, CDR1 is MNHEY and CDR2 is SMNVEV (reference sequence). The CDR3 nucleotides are TGTGCCAGCAGTTTTACAGGGGAGGCCCAGTACTTC. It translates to CASSFTGEAQYF.

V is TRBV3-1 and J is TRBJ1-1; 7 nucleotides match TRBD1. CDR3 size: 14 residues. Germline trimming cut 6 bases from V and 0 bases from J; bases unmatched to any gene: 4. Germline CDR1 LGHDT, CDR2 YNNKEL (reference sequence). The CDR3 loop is CASRGDRLNTEAFF. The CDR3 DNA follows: TGTGCCAGCAGGGGGGACAGACTGAACACTGAAGCTTTCTTT.

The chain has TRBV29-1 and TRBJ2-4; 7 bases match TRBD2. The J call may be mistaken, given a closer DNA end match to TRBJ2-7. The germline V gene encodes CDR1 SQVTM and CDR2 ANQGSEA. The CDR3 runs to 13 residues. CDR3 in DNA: TGCAGCGCCGCCGAATCAGGGAGGGGCGAGCAGTACTTC. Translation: CSAAESGRGEQYF.

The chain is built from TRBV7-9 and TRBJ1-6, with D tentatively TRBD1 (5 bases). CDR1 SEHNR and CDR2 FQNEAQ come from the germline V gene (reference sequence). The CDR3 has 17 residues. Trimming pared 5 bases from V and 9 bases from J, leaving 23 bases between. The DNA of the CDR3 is TGTGCCAGCAGCCAAGATAGGGTAGGGGACCGAGGTTCACCCCTCCACTTT. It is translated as CASSQDRVGDRGSPLHF. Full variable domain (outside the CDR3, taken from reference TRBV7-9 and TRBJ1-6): DTGVSQNPRHKITKRGQNVTFRCDPISEHNRLYWYRQTLGQGPEFLTYFQNEAQLEKSRLLSDRFSAERPKGSFSTLEIQRTEQGDSAMYLCASSQDRVGDRGSPLHFGNGTRLTVT.

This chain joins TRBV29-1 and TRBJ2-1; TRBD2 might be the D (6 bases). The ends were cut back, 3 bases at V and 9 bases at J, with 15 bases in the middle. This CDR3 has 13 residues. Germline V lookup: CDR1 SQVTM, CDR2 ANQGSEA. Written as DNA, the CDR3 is TGCAGCGTTGACCTCGTGGGGGGTGGTGAGCAGTTCTTC. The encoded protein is CSVDLVGGGEQFF.

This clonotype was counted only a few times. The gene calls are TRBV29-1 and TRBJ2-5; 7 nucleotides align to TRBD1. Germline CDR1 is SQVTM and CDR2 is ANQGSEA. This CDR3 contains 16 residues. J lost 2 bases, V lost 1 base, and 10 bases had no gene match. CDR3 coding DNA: TGCAGCGTTGAAGGGGTAAACCCGGGACAGCAAGAGACCCAGTACTTC. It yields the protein CSVEGVNPGQQETQYF.